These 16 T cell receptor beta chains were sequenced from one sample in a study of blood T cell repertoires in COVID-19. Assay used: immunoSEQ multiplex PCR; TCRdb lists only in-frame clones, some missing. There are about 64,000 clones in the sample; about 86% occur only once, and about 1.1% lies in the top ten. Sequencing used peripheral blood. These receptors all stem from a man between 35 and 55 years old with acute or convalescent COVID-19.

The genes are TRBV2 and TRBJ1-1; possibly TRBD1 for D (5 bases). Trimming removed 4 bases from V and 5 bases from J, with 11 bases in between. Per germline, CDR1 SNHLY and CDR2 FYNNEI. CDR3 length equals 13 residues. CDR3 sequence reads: CASSAPGQTEAFF. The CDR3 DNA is TGTGCCAGCAGTGCCCCAGGGCAAACTGAAGCTTTCTTT.

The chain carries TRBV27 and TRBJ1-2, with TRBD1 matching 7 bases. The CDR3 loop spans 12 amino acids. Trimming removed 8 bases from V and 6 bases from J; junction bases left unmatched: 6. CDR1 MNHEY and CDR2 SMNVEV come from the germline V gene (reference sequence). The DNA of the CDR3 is TGTGCCAGCGCCGACAGGGCCAATGGCTACACCTTC. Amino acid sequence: CASADRANGYTF.

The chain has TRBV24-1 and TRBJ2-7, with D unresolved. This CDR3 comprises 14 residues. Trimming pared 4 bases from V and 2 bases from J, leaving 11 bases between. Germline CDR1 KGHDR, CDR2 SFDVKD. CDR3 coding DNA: TGTGCCACCAGTGAGAACCTACCTCCCTACGAGCAGTACTTC. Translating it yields CATSENLPPYEQYF.

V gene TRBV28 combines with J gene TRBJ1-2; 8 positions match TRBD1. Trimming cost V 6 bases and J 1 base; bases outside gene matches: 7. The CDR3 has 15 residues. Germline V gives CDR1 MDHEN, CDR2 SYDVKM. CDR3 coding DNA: TGTGCCAGCAGAAAACAGGGGGAGTTTAACTATGGCTACACCTTC. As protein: CASRKQGEFNYGYTF.

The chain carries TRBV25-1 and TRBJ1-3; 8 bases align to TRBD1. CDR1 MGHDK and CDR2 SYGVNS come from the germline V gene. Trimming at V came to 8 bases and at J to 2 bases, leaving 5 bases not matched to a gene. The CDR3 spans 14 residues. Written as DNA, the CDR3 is TGTGCCAGCGGACAGGGTACTACTGGAAACACCATATATTTT. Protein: CASGQGTTGNTIYF.

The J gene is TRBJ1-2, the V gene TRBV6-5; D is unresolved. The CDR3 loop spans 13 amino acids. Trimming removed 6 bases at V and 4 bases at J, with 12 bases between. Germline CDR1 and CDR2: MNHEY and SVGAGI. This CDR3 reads CASSPDSFYGYTF. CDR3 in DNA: TGTGCCAGCAGCCCGGACTCGTTCTATGGCTACACCTTC.

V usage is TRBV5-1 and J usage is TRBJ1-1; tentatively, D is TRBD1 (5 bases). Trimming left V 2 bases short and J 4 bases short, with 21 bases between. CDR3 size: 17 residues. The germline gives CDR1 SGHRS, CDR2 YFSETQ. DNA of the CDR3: TGCGCCAGCAGCTTATCACCTACGTTCGCGGGGGGCACTGAAGCTTTCTTT. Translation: CASSLSPTFAGGTEAFF.

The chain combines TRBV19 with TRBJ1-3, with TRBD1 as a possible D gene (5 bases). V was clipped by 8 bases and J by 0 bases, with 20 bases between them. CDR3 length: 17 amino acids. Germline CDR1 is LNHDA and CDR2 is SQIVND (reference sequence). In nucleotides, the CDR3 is TGTGCCAGTCCCGGGACTGACACTAATTACTCTGGAAACACCATATATTTT. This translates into CASPGTDTNYSGNTIYF. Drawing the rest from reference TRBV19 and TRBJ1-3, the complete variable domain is DGGITQSPKYLFRKEGQNVTLSCEQNLNHDAMYWYRQDPGQGLRLIYYSQIVNDFQKGDIAEGYSVSREKKESFPLTVTSAQKNPTAFYLCASPGTDTNYSGNTIYFGEGSWLTVV.

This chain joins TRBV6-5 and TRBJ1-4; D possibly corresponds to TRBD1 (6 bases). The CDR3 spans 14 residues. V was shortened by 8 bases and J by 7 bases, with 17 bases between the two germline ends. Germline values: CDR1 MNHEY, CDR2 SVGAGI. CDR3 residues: CASAKAGASEKLFF. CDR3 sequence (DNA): TGTGCCAGCGCGAAGGCAGGGGCAAGTGAAAAACTGTTTTTT.

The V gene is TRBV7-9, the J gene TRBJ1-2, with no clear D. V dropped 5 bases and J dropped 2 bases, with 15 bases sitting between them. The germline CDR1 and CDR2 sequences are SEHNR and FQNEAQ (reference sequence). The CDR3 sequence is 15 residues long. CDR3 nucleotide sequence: TGTGCCAGCAGCATACACCGACACCGAAACTATGGCTACACCTTC. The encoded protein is CASSIHRHRNYGYTF.

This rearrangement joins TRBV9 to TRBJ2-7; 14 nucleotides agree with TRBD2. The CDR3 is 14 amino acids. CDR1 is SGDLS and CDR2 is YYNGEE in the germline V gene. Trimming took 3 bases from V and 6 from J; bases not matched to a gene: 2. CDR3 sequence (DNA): TGTGCCAGCAGCGCTGGACTAGCGGGGGGCGAGCAGTACTTC. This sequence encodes CASSAGLAGGEQYF.

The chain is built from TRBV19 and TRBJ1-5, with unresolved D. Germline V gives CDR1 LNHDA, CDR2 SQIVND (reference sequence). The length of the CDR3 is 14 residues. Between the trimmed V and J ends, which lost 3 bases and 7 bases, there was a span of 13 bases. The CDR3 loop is CASSIKYSHQPQHF. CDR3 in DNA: TGTGCCAGTAGTATTAAATATAGCCACCAGCCCCAGCATTTT.

CDR3 region: CSVGRGEKLFF. CDR3 DNA: TGCAGCGTTGGACGGGGTGAAAAACTGTTTTTT. The V and J genes are TRBV29-1 and TRBJ1-4; D remains unclear. The CDR3 runs to 11 residues. Trimming shortened V by 4 bases and J by 7 bases, and 7 bases separated the two germline ends. Germline CDR1 is SQVTM and CDR2 is ANQGSEA.

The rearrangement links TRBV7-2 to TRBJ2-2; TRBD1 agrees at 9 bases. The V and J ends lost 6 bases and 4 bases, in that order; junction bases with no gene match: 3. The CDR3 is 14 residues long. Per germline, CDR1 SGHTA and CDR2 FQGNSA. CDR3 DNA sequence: TGTGCCAGCAGGTCGGACAGGGGCACCGGGGAGCTGTTTTTT. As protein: CASRSDRGTGELFF.

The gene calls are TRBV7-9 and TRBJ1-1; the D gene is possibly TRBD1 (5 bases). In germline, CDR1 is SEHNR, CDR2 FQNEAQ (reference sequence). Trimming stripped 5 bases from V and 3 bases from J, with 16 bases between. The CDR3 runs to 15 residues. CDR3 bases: TGTGCCAGCAGCCAAGGCCCAGGGCGAGACACTGAAGCTTTCTTT. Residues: CASSQGPGRDTEAFF.

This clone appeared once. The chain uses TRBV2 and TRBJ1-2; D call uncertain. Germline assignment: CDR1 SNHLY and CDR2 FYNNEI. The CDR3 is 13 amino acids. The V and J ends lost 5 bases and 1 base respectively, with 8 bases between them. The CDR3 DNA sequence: TGTGCCAGCAGTTTTCAGATTAACTATGGCTACACCTTC. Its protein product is CASSFQINYGYTF. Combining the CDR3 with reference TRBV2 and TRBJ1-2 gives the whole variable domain EPEVTQTPSHQVTQMGQEVILRCVPISNHLYFYWYRQILGQKVEFLVSFYNNEISEKSEIFDDQFSVERPDGSNFTLKIRSTKLEDSAMYFCASSFQINYGYTFGSGTRLTVV.